The rows below give T cell receptor beta chains drawn from one sample of a study of cytomegalovirus exposure and HLA in healthy donors. Measured with immunoSEQ multiplex PCR; TCRdb has only the in-frame clones, and not every one. The table records 200,000 or so clones, approximately 83% of them present only once. Sequencing input: PBMCs. The receptor set was obtained from a boy between 2 and 10 years old in good health and CMV-seronegative. Each CDR3 is given with its conserved first and last residue.

J	V	CDR3
TRBJ2-3	TRBV2	CASYVGVPGTQYF
TRBJ2-2	TRBV2	CASSFLGGLGGELFF
TRBJ2-1	TRBV4-1	CASSPIRLLGSYNEQFF
TRBJ2-5	TRBV4-1	CASSLAGGRETQYF
TRBJ1-2	TRBV7-2	CASSIRRGEGYTF
TRBJ2-7	TRBV18	CASSPSGTSSEQYF
TRBJ1-3	TRBV9	CASSGKIGQGAWGNTIYF
TRBJ1-6	TRBV6-1	CASTGGDRAGSPLHF
TRBJ1-1	TRBV7-2	CASSFLQGLNTEAFF
TRBJ1-5	TRBV6-1	CASSERGGLGNQPQRF
TRBJ2-7	TRBV18	CASSPTSGVHEQYF
TRBJ2-5	TRBV5-6	CASSLTLAGEETQYF
TRBJ1-2	TRBV18	CASSPTQGAPVYGYTF
TRBJ2-1	TRBV19	CASSPTGYNEQFF
TRBJ1-4	TRBV6-5	CASSYGRTNEELFF
TRBJ2-2	TRBV13	CASTEGGGELFF
TRBJ2-5	TRBV7-9	CASSPLPGQGEETQYF
TRBJ1-1	TRBV19	CASSRYRATPEAFF
TRBJ2-7	TRBV11-2	CASSTLAGLSYEQYF
TRBJ1-3	TRBV9	CASSVDGSGNTIYF
TRBJ2-2	TRBV7-3	CASSLYRDTGELFF
TRBJ1-5	TRBV7-8	CASSLGAGGVYQPQHF
TRBJ2-5	TRBV7-2	CASSLEGAGELQETQYF
TRBJ1-2	TRBV6-6	CASSPQTRGYGYTF
TRBJ1-1	TRBV6-5	CASSYFIYTEAFF
TRBJ2-7	TRBV20-1	CSAIHSYEQYF
TRBJ2-1	TRBV7-9	CASSFPGTSVREQFF
TRBJ2-7	TRBV6-6	CASSRDSLYEQYF
TRBJ2-1	TRBV19	CASSPPTSGVVEVKFF
TRBJ1-6	TRBV7-2	CASLDRGYSPLHF
TRBJ2-7	TRBV18	CASSPYAGGPYEQYF
TRBJ2-7	TRBV20-1	CSALGLAEQYF
TRBJ1-1	TRBV11-2	CASSGTALGRTEAFF
TRBJ2-4	TRBV11-2	CASSSRTGGEQNIQYF
TRBJ1-5	TRBV19	CASRGMGSDQPQHF
TRBJ1-2	TRBV6-1	CASSEVMTGDGYTF
TRBJ1-1	TRBV18	CASSPRPGGLDTEAFF
TRBJ2-3	TRBV4-3	CASSQSGKGGTDTQYF
TRBJ1-1	TRBV6-1	CASRPTINTEAFF
TRBJ1-3	TRBV6-6	CASSQQGADTIYF
TRBJ1-2	TRBV11-3	CASRLHSSSSGNGCTF
TRBJ2-1	TRBV11-3	CASSLVGGTGDEQFF
TRBJ2-7	TRBV29-1	CSVVGQDYRAYF
TRBJ2-2	TRBV7-8	CASSLANRQVITGELFF
TRBJ1-2	TRBV11-1	CASSPTGYYGYTF
TRBJ1-2	TRBV7-9	CSSSLTGPNYGYTF
TRBJ1-4	TRBV2	CASRGTGGEKLFF
TRBJ2-1	TRBV2	CASSARRGYNEQFF